This T cell receptor (beta chain) was observed in a study of blood T cell repertoires in COVID-19 (dated by TCRdb to the early 2020s). Broadly, across the study: Collaborator samples came from the United States, Italy and Spain and covered acute and convalescent phases of COVID-19. Subjects who had been exposed to COVID-19, were actively infected with it, or had recovered from it provided the deeply sampled blood TCRbeta repertoires that made up the dataset. HLA class I and class II types, where available, came from metadata supplied by the sample provider rather than from assay-based typing. Nearly every sample came with metadata listing a de-identified subject ID, COVID-19 status, age in years and sex. The samples were drawn from two sources: the first 160 participants of the ongoing ImmuneRACE study, and 1,254 subjects contributed by 6 global collaborators. The prospective study material was composed of cDNA or gDNA derived from T cells, B-cell-depleted T cells, or PBMCs. The repertoires were released in a freely available public database meant as a resource for research on the immune response to SARS-CoV-2.

TCRbeta CDR3 regions were amplified from genomic DNA using the immunoSEQ Assay, a bias-controlled multiplex PCR. Per the original workflow: Nucleated cell counts per sample were estimated from amplification of reference gene primers within the assay. To quantify the absolute abundance of each unique TCRbeta CDR3 rearrangement, sequence reads were collapsed and filtered. Productive Simpson clonality was computed per sample as the square root of Simpson's diversity index over productive rearrangements. TCRdb took over this immuneACCESS table, retaining in-frame rearrangements with V and J assigned. Such tables are incomplete; in checked studies, under half of the missing clones stem from an unresolved V gene, and the remainder is unexplained. V and J calls and clone size follow that table, whereas D and trimming were derived from the DNA. The sample yields approximately 170,000 clones; roughly 80% were counted once. The ten largest account for 9.5% to 15% of the sample.

Collaborating institutions collected whole blood in K2EDTA tubes following their own protocols. For TCRbeta analysis, collaborators shipped samples as frozen whole blood, isolated PBMCs, or DNA extracted from either of those sample types. Remarks on this clone: It lacks a known antigen. Per-base quality was not reported, and no clone a single base away is much larger than it.

Summary of the overall study and its limitations: The amount of clinical and demographic metadata varied by source and participant and was provided uncurated.

Material for sequencing was peripheral blood. This receptor was identified in a woman aged 50 to 65 with acute or convalescent COVID-19.

The nucleotide sequence reads as follows: TGTGCCAGCAGTTACCGGGACAGGGGAGATGGCTACACCTTC. Translated, it gives CASSYRDRGDGYTF. Recombination joined TRBV27 with TRBJ1-2; 10 bases in the middle match TRBD1. The CDR3 sequence holds 14 residues, the cysteine and phenylalanine included. Solely the CDR3 DNA is kept, with 42 bases framed from the first base. The V end gives up 4 bases and the J end 6 bases, leaving 5 bases in the junction not matched to a gene. CDR1 and CDR2, looked up from the germline V gene (reference sequence), are MNHEY and SMNVEV.